This T cell receptor beta chain was observed in a study of blood T cell repertoires in COVID-19 (dated by TCRdb to the early 2020s). A note on the overall study: The collaborator samples originated in the United States, Italy and Spain and spanned the acute and convalescent phases of COVID-19. The material from the prospective study consisted of cDNA or gDNA derived from T cells, B-cell-depleted T cells, or PBMCs. Where HLA class I and class II types were available, the types were taken from metadata supplied by the sample provider, not from assay-based typing. The dataset comprised deeply sampled blood TCRbeta repertoires from subjects exposed to, actively infected with, or recovered from COVID-19. The repertoires were released in a freely available public database intended as a resource for research on the immune response to SARS-CoV-2. Nearly every sample came with metadata listing a de-identified subject ID, COVID-19 status, age in years and sex. Samples were obtained from the ongoing ImmuneRACE study (first 160 participants) and from over a thousand subjects provided by 6 global collaborators.

What the work shows at the level of the full study, not this receptor alone: How much clinical and demographic metadata was included differed by source and by participant, and the metadata was provided uncurated.

The CDR3 goes from the cysteine to the phenylalanine over 14 residues. The only DNA kept is the CDR3, 42 bases in frame from the first base. From a lookup of the germline V gene (reference sequence), CDR1 and CDR2 are LGHDT and YNNKEL. V is reduced by 1 base and J by 6 bases, leaving a spacing of 12 bases between them. As regards this clone: Its antigen remains undetermined. Base qualities were left out, and no much larger clone turns up one base away.

The immunoSEQ Assay, a bias-controlled multiplex PCR, was used to amplify TCRbeta CDR3 regions from genomic DNA. On the study's bioinformatics: The number of nucleated cells in each sample was estimated from the amplification of reference gene primers within the assay. To quantify the absolute abundance of each unique TCRbeta CDR3 rearrangement, sequence reads were collapsed and filtered. For each sample, productive Simpson clonality was calculated by taking the square root of Simpson's diversity index across productive rearrangements. The immuneACCESS repertoire file appears here via TCRdb, limited to in-frame rearrangements. These files lack a portion of the clones; in checked studies, under half of the deficit traces to unresolved V genes, and the cause of the others is not known. V and J calls and clone size are those listed in that table; D and trimming were worked out from the DNA. Present in this sample are about 26,000 clones, nearly 90% of which were seen just once. The ten largest make up roughly 1.8% of the sample.

Whole blood was collected in K2EDTA tubes by collaborating institutions according to the institutions' own protocols. For TCRbeta analysis, collaborators shipped samples as frozen whole blood, isolated PBMCs, or DNA extracted from either of those sample types. Recombination linked TRBV3-1 (or the pseudogene TRBV3-2) to TRBJ1-2; the best D guess is TRBD1, with 5 bases matching. The source of this sequence is a woman aged 60 to 75 with active COVID-19. The sample was peripheral blood. The nucleotide sequence reads TGTGCCAGCAGCCAAGCGGTAGGGGCCCATGGCTACACCTTC. Protein translation: CASSQAVGAHGYTF.